This is a list of T cell receptor beta chains from one sample in a study of blood T cell repertoires in COVID-19. The method was immunoSEQ multiplex PCR; TCRdb's version includes in-frame clones alone and lacks a portion of them. The sample carries about 110,000 clones, approximately 88% recorded once. Source material: peripheral blood. The receptors here all came from a woman in her 70s with acute or convalescent COVID-19. The CDR3 runs from the conserved cysteine through the conserved F or W. D genes are given only for firm matches. Size is stated for part of the rows, as once, few or many counts, or as a class when the clone is expanded.

CDR3 length: 15
D gene: TRBD1
V gene: TRBV19
J gene: TRBJ2-1
clone size: few
CDR3 protein: CASSINLDRGYEQFF
CDR3 DNA: TGTGCCAGTAGTATCAACCTAGACAGGGGATATGAGCAGTTCTTC

CDR3 length: 15
D gene: -
V gene: TRBV19
J gene: TRBJ1-2
clone size: few
CDR3 protein: CASSATDRLTYGYTF
CDR3 DNA: TGTGCCAGTAGTGCGACGGACAGACTTACTTATGGCTACACCTTC

CDR3 length: 13
D gene: TRBD1
V gene: TRBV30
J gene: TRBJ1-1
clone size: -
CDR3 protein: CAWSPRAGGVAFF
CDR3 DNA: TGTGCCTGGAGTCCCCGGGCAGGGGGCGTAGCTTTCTTT

CDR3 length: 14
D gene: TRBD1
V gene: TRBV7-9
J gene: TRBJ1-2
clone size: -
CDR3 protein: CASSPVGQEDGYTF
CDR3 DNA: TGTGCCAGCAGCCCGGTAGGACAGGAGGATGGCTACACCTTC

CDR3 length: 13
D gene: -
V gene: TRBV7-2
J gene: TRBJ2-1
clone size: -
CDR3 protein: CASSIDSFREQFF
CDR3 DNA: TGTGCCAGCAGCATAGACAGCTTTCGGGAGCAGTTCTTC

CDR3 length: 15
D gene: -
V gene: TRBV14
J gene: TRBJ2-6
clone size: few
CDR3 protein: CASSQGAAGANVLTF
CDR3 DNA: TGTGCCAGCAGCCAAGGAGCTGCTGGGGCCAACGTCCTGACTTTC

CDR3 length: 14
D gene: -
V gene: TRBV29-1
J gene: TRBJ1-1
clone size: -
CDR3 protein: CSVVAGHMNTEAFF
CDR3 DNA: TGCAGCGTTGTGGCAGGGCATATGAACACTGAAGCTTTCTTT

CDR3 length: 13
D gene: -
V gene: TRBV7-7
J gene: TRBJ2-7
clone size: -
CDR3 protein: CASSAERGLEQYF
CDR3 DNA: TGTGCCAGCAGCGCCGAGCGAGGTCTCGAGCAGTACTTC

CDR3 length: 15
D gene: TRBD2
V gene: TRBV5-4
J gene: TRBJ2-3
clone size: -
CDR3 protein: CASSPTGTSESTQYF
CDR3 DNA: TGTGCCAGCAGCCCGACCGGGACTAGCGAGTCAACGCAGTATTTT

CDR3 length: 14
D gene: -
V gene: TRBV5-1
J gene: TRBJ2-7
clone size: -
CDR3 protein: CASSITTVSHEQYF
CDR3 DNA: TGCGCCAGCAGCATAACGACAGTGAGTCACGAGCAGTACTTC

CDR3 length: 15
D gene: -
V gene: TRBV5-4
J gene: TRBJ1-5
clone size: -
CDR3 protein: CASSLQGAGNQPQHF
CDR3 DNA: TGTGCCAGCAGCTTACAGGGCGCGGGCAATCAGCCCCAGCATTTT

CDR3 length: 15
D gene: TRBD2
V gene: TRBV19
J gene: TRBJ2-2
clone size: few
CDR3 protein: CASSPSREWAGELFF
CDR3 DNA: TGTGCCAGTAGCCCTTCGCGGGAGTGGGCCGGGGAGCTGTTTTTT

CDR3 length: 14
D gene: -
V gene: TRBV7-9
J gene: TRBJ1-2
clone size: -
CDR3 protein: CASSLVGLPYGYTF
CDR3 DNA: TGTGCCAGCAGCTTAGTGGGGCTGCCCTATGGCTACACCTTC

CDR3 length: 15
D gene: -
V gene: TRBV3-1/TRBV3-2
J gene: TRBJ2-7
clone size: once
CDR3 protein: CASSQVLTPLDEQYF
CDR3 DNA: TGTGCCAGCAGCCAAGTGCTAACCCCTCTGGACGAGCAGTACTTC

CDR3 length: 11
D gene: TRBD1
V gene: TRBV3-1/TRBV3-2
J gene: TRBJ2-7
clone size: once
CDR3 protein: CTTGQGNEQYF
CDR3 DNA: TGTACAACCGGACAGGGAAACGAGCAGTACTTC

CDR3 length: 16
D gene: -
V gene: TRBV10-1
J gene: TRBJ1-5
clone size: -
CDR3 protein: CARNWTARIGDQPQHF
CDR3 DNA: TGCGCCAGAAATTGGACGGCCAGGATAGGGGATCAGCCCCAGCATTTT

CDR3 length: 15
D gene: -
V gene: TRBV7-9
J gene: TRBJ1-2
clone size: -
CDR3 protein: CASSLHSGGSYGYTF
CDR3 DNA: TGTGCCAGCAGCTTACATTCCGGGGGTTCATATGGCTACACCTTC

CDR3 length: 18
D gene: -
V gene: TRBV7-2
J gene: TRBJ1-3
clone size: -
CDR3 protein: CASSSRRRAPFSGNTIYF
CDR3 DNA: TGTGCCAGCAGCTCCCGCCGCAGGGCCCCTTTCTCTGGAAACACCATATATTTT

CDR3 length: 18
D gene: TRBD2
V gene: TRBV6-1
J gene: TRBJ2-1
clone size: few
CDR3 protein: CASSARRLAGARNNEQFF
CDR3 DNA: TGTGCCAGCAGTGCCCGTCGACTAGCGGGAGCGAGGAACAATGAGCAGTTCTTC

CDR3 length: 16
D gene: TRBD2
V gene: TRBV7-2
J gene: TRBJ2-7
clone size: -
CDR3 protein: CASSLGGVLNGYEQYF
CDR3 DNA: TGTGCCAGCAGCTTGGGGGGGGTGCTTAACGGGTACGAGCAGTACTTC

CDR3 length: 14
D gene: TRBD2
V gene: TRBV19
J gene: TRBJ2-1
clone size: -
CDR3 protein: CASRRLAGDNEQFF
CDR3 DNA: TGTGCCAGTAGACGACTAGCGGGTGACAATGAGCAGTTCTTC

CDR3 length: 15
D gene: TRBD1
V gene: TRBV29-1
J gene: TRBJ1-4
clone size: -
CDR3 protein: CSVRTGGFRNEKLFF
CDR3 DNA: TGCAGCGTTCGGACAGGGGGCTTTCGCAATGAAAAACTGTTTTTT

CDR3 length: 14
D gene: TRBD1
V gene: TRBV29-1
J gene: TRBJ1-1
clone size: few
CDR3 protein: CSAQGGRGLTEAFF
CDR3 DNA: TGCAGCGCCCAAGGGGGCAGGGGATTGACTGAAGCTTTCTTT

CDR3 length: 15
D gene: TRBD1
V gene: TRBV28
J gene: TRBJ1-6
clone size: -
CDR3 protein: CASIWGTGIGSPLHF
CDR3 DNA: TGTGCCAGCATCTGGGGGACAGGGATAGGTTCACCCCTCCACTTT

CDR3 length: 15
D gene: TRBD1
V gene: TRBV6-5
J gene: TRBJ2-2
clone size: -
CDR3 protein: CASSFRRQGAGELFF
CDR3 DNA: TGTGCCAGCAGTTTCCGACGACAGGGGGCTGGGGAGCTGTTTTTT

CDR3 length: 14
D gene: -
V gene: TRBV3-1/TRBV3-2
J gene: TRBJ2-3
clone size: -
CDR3 protein: CASSQDTSTDTQYF
CDR3 DNA: TGTGCCAGCAGCCAAGACACTAGCACAGATACGCAGTATTTT

CDR3 length: 15
D gene: -
V gene: TRBV19
J gene: TRBJ1-1
clone size: -
CDR3 protein: CASSPHSGLNTEAFF
CDR3 DNA: TGTGCCAGTAGTCCTCATTCGGGTCTGAACACTGAAGCTTTCTTT

CDR3 length: 13
D gene: TRBD1
V gene: TRBV5-1
J gene: TRBJ2-3
clone size: -
CDR3 protein: CASRTTGIDTQYF
CDR3 DNA: TGCGCCAGCAGAACGACAGGGATAGATACGCAGTATTTT

CDR3 length: 18
D gene: TRBD1
V gene: TRBV11-2
J gene: TRBJ1-1
clone size: once
CDR3 protein: CASTFRDPGTGTNTEAFF
CDR3 DNA: TGTGCCAGCACCTTCAGAGATCCCGGGACAGGGACAAACACTGAAGCTTTCTTT

CDR3 length: 15
D gene: -
V gene: TRBV9
J gene: TRBJ1-3
clone size: -
CDR3 protein: CASSVREEGRNTIYF
CDR3 DNA: TGTGCCAGCAGCGTGCGGGAGGAAGGTAGGAACACCATATATTTT

CDR3 length: 14
D gene: TRBD1
V gene: TRBV5-4
J gene: TRBJ1-2
clone size: -
CDR3 protein: CASSFGQGTYGYTF
CDR3 DNA: TGTGCCAGCAGCTTTGGACAGGGGACCTATGGCTACACCTTC

CDR3 length: 15
D gene: TRBD2
V gene: TRBV6-5
J gene: TRBJ2-2
clone size: -
CDR3 protein: CASKGLAGDTGELFF
CDR3 DNA: TGTGCCAGCAAAGGACTAGCGGGGGATACCGGGGAGCTGTTTTTT

CDR3 length: 12
D gene: -
V gene: TRBV20-1
J gene: TRBJ1-1
clone size: -
CDR3 protein: CSASSVNTEAFF
CDR3 DNA: TGCAGTGCTAGTTCCGTGAACACTGAAGCTTTCTTT